Detailed here is one T cell receptor beta chain. These data belong to a study of T cell changes during pregnancy in multiple sclerosis. Germline loops: CDR1 LNHNV, CDR2 YYDKDF (reference sequence). V dropped 5 bases and J dropped 5; count of bases not matched to a gene: 15. The CDR3 is 17 residues long. Sequencing was performed with immunoSEQ multiplex PCR; in TCRdb, only in-frame clones are kept and a portion is missing. Among under 55,000 clones listed, approximately 94% were seen once. This TCR was sampled from a female donor with multiple sclerosis, enrolled in a pregnancy study. This chain links TRBV15 with TRBJ2-1; TRBD2 agrees at 7 bases. Sequenced material: CD4+ T cells from peripheral blood mononuclear cells, taken in the third trimester of pregnancy. CDR3 bases: TGTGCCACCAGCGCGCATGGGGCGGGAGCGTTGCACAATGAGCAGTTCTTC. This codes for CATSAHGAGALHNEQFF.